This T cell receptor (beta chain) is from a study of blood T cell repertoires in COVID-19. Study-wide background: From the United States, Italy and Spain came samples of acute and convalescent COVID-19. PBMCs, B-cell-depleted T cells, or T cells were the source of the cDNA or gDNA that made up the material.

Deletions cut 2 bases from V and 7 bases from J, with 21 bases between. The germline V gene encodes CDR1 MNHEY and CDR2 SMNVEV (reference sequence). This CDR3 has 16 amino acids. In the source study's methods: Estimation of nucleated cell counts was performed using reference gene primer amplification. Measured with immunoSEQ multiplex PCR; TCRdb has only the in-frame clones, and not every one. That table is the source of V, J and clone size, and D and trimming were worked out from the DNA. The sample contains about 75,000 clones, 70% to 90% of which appear only once. This TCR was recovered from a human donor in a cohort sampled during active COVID-19. Sequencing was performed on peripheral blood. The J gene is TRBJ2-7, the V gene TRBV27; a weak D match, TRBD1 (6 bases). CDR3 sequence: CASSLGTLTRGGEQYF. The CDR3, as DNA: TGTGCCAGCAGTTTAGGCACACTAACCCGAGGGGGTGAGCAGTACTTC.